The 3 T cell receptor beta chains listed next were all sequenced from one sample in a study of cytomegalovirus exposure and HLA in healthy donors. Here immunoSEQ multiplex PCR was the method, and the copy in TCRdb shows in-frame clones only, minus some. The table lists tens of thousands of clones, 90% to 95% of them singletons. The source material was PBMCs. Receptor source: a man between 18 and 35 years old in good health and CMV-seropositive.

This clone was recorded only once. CDR3 nucleotides: TGTGCCAGCAGCCCCCGGGGGGGCCGGAACACTGAAGCTTTCTTT. Residues: CASSPRGGRNTEAFF. This chain uses TRBV7-3 with TRBJ1-1; D might be TRBD1 (6 bases). The CDR3 has 15 residues. V lost 5 bases to trimming and J lost 1 base, with 14 bases between them. Germline-derived CDR1 and CDR2 are SGHTA and FQGTGA.

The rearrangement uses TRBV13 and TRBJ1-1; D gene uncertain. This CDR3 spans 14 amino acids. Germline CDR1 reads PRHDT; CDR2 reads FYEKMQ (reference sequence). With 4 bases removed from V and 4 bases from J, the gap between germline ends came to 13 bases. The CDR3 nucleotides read TGTGCCAGCAGCTATTCAGCTTGGGCCACTGAAGCTTTCTTT. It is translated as CASSYSAWATEAFF.

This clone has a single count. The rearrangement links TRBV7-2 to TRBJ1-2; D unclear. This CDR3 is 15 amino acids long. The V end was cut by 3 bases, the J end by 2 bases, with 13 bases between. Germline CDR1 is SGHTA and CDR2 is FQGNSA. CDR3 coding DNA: TGTGCCAGCAGCTTTACGTACAGACCGAACTATGGCTACACCTTC. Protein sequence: CASSFTYRPNYGYTF. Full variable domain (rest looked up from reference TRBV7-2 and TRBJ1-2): GAGVSQSPSNKVTEKGKDVELRCDPISGHTALYWYRQSLGQGLEFLIYFQGNSAPDKSGLPSDRFSAERTGGSVSTLTIQRTQQEDSAVYLCASSFTYRPNYGYTFGSGTRLTVV.